This T cell receptor (beta chain) was captured by sequencing in a study of T cell responses to AZD1222 COVID-19 vaccine (dated by TCRdb to the early 2020s). The study in broad terms: Because spike-specific TCR depth and breadth did not differ between the two schedules, AZD1222 recipients who got a second dose at roughly 4 weeks were pooled with those who got a second dose at roughly 12 weeks. A total of 233 trial participants underwent TCR sequencing, of whom some 210 received two doses of AZD1222 and about 25 received two doses of the MenACWY control vaccine. Trial participants were enrolled into age subgroups of 18-55, 56-69 and 70-plus years, which contained about 150, 28 and 57 TCR-sequenced participants, respectively. On the study overall, not on this receptor specifically: The vaccine-associated CD4 TCRs covered the entire spike protein, and the dominant responses fell in regions 160-218 and 743-854. After two AZD1222 doses, spike-specific TCR breadth and depth were significantly higher than at day 0 and than in MenACWY recipients. Conclusions about previously exposed vaccinees were limited because only a handful of AZD1222 recipients were SARS-CoV-2 seropositive at baseline. In the small 56-69-year group, the increase in depth fell short of significance, most likely because of low power. Reportedly, close to half of the unique spike-specific TCRs recognized epitopes lying outside the regions that are mutated in the B.1.351 and B.1.1.7 variants. Participants were mostly white British, with more females than males. The authors suggested clonal diversity may have been underestimated. Because no day 14 peak-response samples were available, the repertoires could be characterized only after the peak T cell response.

This specimen's time point label, per the study, means: baseline before first vaccination. The vaccinee samples were drawn from two UK trials, COV001 and COV002, one of which was a single-blind randomized controlled phase 2/3 trial testing AZD1222 (ChAdOx1 nCoV-19) in healthy adults. Trial participant PBMC samples were collected at day 0 and day 28 after the second dose for TCRbeta chain sequencing. The CDR3 contains 14 residues, cysteine and phenylalanine counted. This entry keeps only the CDR3 DNA: 42 bases, framed from base 1. CDR1 MNHEY and CDR2 SMNVEV were looked up in the germline V gene (reference sequence). The trim is 3 bases for V and 1 base for J, with a gap of 7 bases between the germline ends. The CDR3 regions of human TCRbeta chains were subjected to immunosequencing. Processing in the source paper ran as follows. Repertoire TCRs were checked for matches against a reference library of SARS-CoV-2-specific TCRs that had been generated using the MIRA antigen-specificity platform. Breadth was defined as the fraction of unique TCRs that were SARS-CoV-2-associated. Depth was defined as the fraction of total T cells that were SARS-CoV-2-associated. Using the MIRA data, every spike-specific TCR was mapped to the spike region that the TCR reacted to and assigned to either a CD4 or a CD8 class. Log10-transformed breadth and depth values were compared by one-way ANOVA with Sidak's multiple comparisons tests. TCRdb mirrors the immuneACCESS table, restricted to in-frame sequences. Some clones are absent from its copies; in checked studies, under half trace to an unresolved V gene, and the reason for the others is unknown. That table furnishes V, J and clone size, whereas the DNA furnished D and trimming. Across this sample there are 150,000 or so clones, with about 88% seen only once. Of the sample, just over 5% is held by the ten largest clones.

With regard to this clone: There is no known antigen for this receptor. No quality values exist for individual bases; no much larger clone is one base distant.

The source is an adult in good health. Recombination connected TRBV27 to TRBJ1-5, with TRBD1 as a weak D call on 6 bases. Sequencing was performed on peripheral blood, taken on day 0 of AZD1222 vaccination. The nucleotide sequence reads TGTGCCAGCAGTTTTAGGGGGAGCAATCAGCCCCAGCATTTT. This is translated as CASSFRGSNQPQHF.